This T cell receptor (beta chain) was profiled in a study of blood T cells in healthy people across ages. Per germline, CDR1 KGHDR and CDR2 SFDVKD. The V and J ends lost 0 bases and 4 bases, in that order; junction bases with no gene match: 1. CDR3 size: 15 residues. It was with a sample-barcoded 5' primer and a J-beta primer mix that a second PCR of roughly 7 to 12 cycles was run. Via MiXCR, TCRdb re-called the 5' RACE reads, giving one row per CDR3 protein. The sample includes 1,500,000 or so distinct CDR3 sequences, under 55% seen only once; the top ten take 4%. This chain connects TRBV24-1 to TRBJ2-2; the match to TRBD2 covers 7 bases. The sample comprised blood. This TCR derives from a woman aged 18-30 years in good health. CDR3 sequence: CATSDLPGGTGELFF. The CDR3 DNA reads TGTGCCACCAGTGATTTGCCGGGAGGCACCGGGGAGCTGTTTTTT.